This TCR beta chain comes out of a study of memory CD4+ T cells and cytomegalovirus serostatus. Single viable CD3+CD4+CD8-CD45RO+ cells were sorted as the memory CD4+ T cells. Study-wide points: The CMV-associated TCR signature appears largely within the CD4+ memory repertoire. CMV serostatus prediction reached median AUC roughly 0.95, or 0.91 with US-trained model.

The method was immunoSEQ multiplex PCR; TCRdb's version includes in-frame clones alone and lacks a portion of them. The data contain under 80,000 clones, under 80% of them singletons. By share, this clone counts as medium-sized. Antigen: not known. The length of the CDR3 is 14 residues. V lost 4 bases to trimming and J lost 8 bases, with 13 bases between them. Per germline, CDR1 SGHRS and CDR2 YFSETQ. The clonotype comes from an adult in good health and CMV-seropositive. This sequence joins TRBV5-1 and TRBJ1-6; no clear D. Sequencing used memory CD4+ T cells from blood. In nucleotides, the CDR3 is TGCGCCAGCAGCCCAGAGGCCTCTTATTCACCCCTCCACTTT. The encoded protein is CASSPEASYSPLHF.